These 21 T cell receptor beta chains originate from one sample sequenced in a study of blood T cell repertoires in COVID-19. Profiling relied on immunoSEQ multiplex PCR, and the TCRdb table lists in-frame clones only, not all of them. The table includes roughly 500,000 clones, roughly nine tenths detected once. Sequenced input: PBMCs or T cells enriched from blood (not recorded which). These receptors were taken from a woman aged 55-75 years who had recovered from COVID-19.

The chain carries TRBV2 and TRBJ1-6; possibly TRBD1 for D (5 bases). This CDR3 is built from 13 residues. The V gene's germline CDR1 is SNHLY and CDR2 FYNNEI. V lost 10 bases to trimming and J lost 13 bases, with 20 bases between them. The CDR3 coding sequence is TGTGCCACGAACCGGGGGGGGTATACTCCCCTCCACTTT. It yields the protein CATNRGGYTPLHF.

J is TRBJ2-7 and V is TRBV11-3; possible D gene TRBD1, 6 bases. This CDR3 has 15 amino acids. Germline V gene sequence: CDR1 SGHNT, CDR2 YENEEA. Trimming removed 5 bases at V and 2 bases at J, with 16 bases between. The CDR3 coding sequence is TGTGCCAGCAGCCCCGGGACAAGTGACCCCTACGAGCAGTACTTC. Protein: CASSPGTSDPYEQYF.

For this clone: Other nucleotide sequences from this sample produce the same CDR3. The J gene is TRBJ1-2, the V gene TRBV19; D gene uncertain. The germline CDR1 and CDR2 sequences are LNHDA and SQIVND (reference sequence). V was trimmed by 6 bases and J by 2 bases, leaving 4 bases between them. The CDR3 is made up of 11 amino acids. CDR3 residues: CASSLNYGYTF. The CDR3 region has the DNA TGTGCCAGTAGCCTCAACTATGGCTACACCTTC.

The V call is TRBV10-3, the J call TRBJ2-7; tentative D call: TRBD1 (5 bases). From germline, CDR1 is ENHRY and CDR2 SYGVKD. The CDR3 spans 13 residues. V was pared by 0 bases and J by 8 bases, with 11 bases between. CDR3 in amino acids: CAISESAGFKQYV. CDR3 DNA: TGTGCCATCAGTGAGTCAGCAGGGTTTAAGCAGTACGTC.

The chain links TRBV12-5 to TRBJ2-3, with 13 bases fitting TRBD2. Germline lookup yields CDR1 LGHNT and CDR2 FRNRAP. V lost 4 bases and J lost 1; bases outside the gene matches: 11. This CDR3 is 19 amino acids long. The CDR3 reads CASGSRLAGGPGGTDTQYF. The CDR3 DNA is TGTGCTAGTGGTTCCCGACTAGCGGGGGGCCCCGGAGGCACAGATACGCAGTATTTT.

In DNA form, the CDR3 reads TGTGCCAGCAACAACAGGGACGGTTCGGGAAACACCATATATTTT. Residues: CASNNRDGSGNTIYF. The chain carries TRBV6-5 and TRBJ1-3; a possible D gene is TRBD1 (6 bases). CDR1 and CDR2 (germline): MNHEY, SVGAGI. V dropped 7 bases and J dropped 4 bases, with 17 bases sitting between them. This CDR3 region has 15 residues.

This clone has just one count. The V and J genes are TRBV30 and TRBJ1-3, with 9 bases that match TRBD1. CDR1 and CDR2 (germline): GTSNPN, SVGIG (reference sequence). CDR3 length: 16 residues. V lost 8 bases to trimming and J lost 2 bases; unmatched junction nucleotides: 13. CDR3 nucleotide sequence: TGTGCCGGTACACCGGGACAGGGAGATCCTGGAAACACCATATATTTT. Amino acids: CAGTPGQGDPGNTIYF.

This clone was seen more than once but under ten times. This sequence joins TRBV2 and TRBJ1-6, with 7 bases identical to TRBD1. The V gene's germline CDR1 is SNHLY and CDR2 FYNNEI. V shed 6 bases and J 10 bases; nucleotides not matched to a gene: 9. The CDR3 is made up of 14 amino acids. The CDR3 DNA reads as TGTGCCAGCAGCACCAAGGGGGCGCAATCACCCCTCCACTTT. This codes for CASSTKGAQSPLHF.

The V and J genes are TRBV10-3 and TRBJ2-7; 12 positions match TRBD1. CDR3 length: 15 amino acids. CDR1 is ENHRY, CDR2 SYGVKD, per germline. The V segment lost 1 base and the J segment 5 bases; nucleotides outside the gene matches: 3. Written as DNA, the CDR3 is TGTGCCATCAGTGAGTGGGGACAGGGGGCGGACGAGCAGTACGTC. Protein product: CAISEWGQGADEQYV.

This chain joins TRBV6-5 and TRBJ1-1; D might be TRBD1 (6 bases). This CDR3 contains 14 residues. Germline CDR1 reads MNHEY; CDR2 reads SVGAGI. The V end lost 8 bases, the J end lost 1 base, and 14 bases lay between the germline ends. CDR3 protein: CASSLGGRNTEAFF. The CDR3 nucleotides read TGTGCCAGCTCCCTCGGGGGGCGGAACACTGAAGCTTTCTTT.

This clone was seen a few times. The V call is TRBV30, the J call TRBJ1-3; D ambiguous. The CDR3 consists of 13 residues. The germline V gene encodes CDR1 GTSNPN and CDR2 SVGIG (reference sequence). V was cut by 1 base and J by 4 bases, with 8 bases left in between. The CDR3: CAWSGTRGNTIYF. The CDR3 coding sequence is TGTGCCTGGAGTGGTACACGAGGAAACACCATATATTTT.

This clone was recorded once. The CDR3 reads CASSLEWTGGLSGYTF. CDR3 in DNA: TGCGCCAGCAGCTTGGAGTGGACAGGGGGCCTGAGTGGCTACACCTTC. V gene TRBV5-1 combines with J gene TRBJ1-2; 11 nucleotides align to TRBD1. Germline values: CDR1 SGHRS, CDR2 YFSETQ. The length of the CDR3 is 16 residues. With 0 bases clipped from V and 7 bases from J, the junction kept 8 bases outside the gene matches.

This clone was found once. The chain couples TRBV19 to TRBJ1-5, with 8 bases identical to TRBD1. V dropped 4 bases and J dropped 9; count of bases not matched to a gene: 11. This CDR3 has 15 amino acids. The germline CDR1 and CDR2 sequences are LNHDA and SQIVND (reference sequence). Here the CDR3 reads CASSKGQGRFSPQHF. CDR3 bases: TGTGCCAGTAGTAAAGGACAGGGTCGCTTCTCGCCCCAGCATTTT.

This clone was seen only once. This chain links TRBV7-9 with TRBJ1-2; 8 bases line up with TRBD1. This CDR3 has 14 residues. CDR1 SEHNR and CDR2 FQNEAQ come from the germline V gene (reference sequence). The V segment lost 5 bases and the J segment 4 bases; nucleotides outside the gene matches: 6. Written as DNA, the CDR3 is TGTGCCAGCAGCCAGGACAGGGTGAGCTATGGCTACACCTTC. Translation gives CASSQDRVSYGYTF.

This rearrangement joins TRBV1 to TRBJ1-1; the table's D gene call, TRBD1, was not cross checked with the DNA. TRBV1 is listed as a pseudogene. The CDR3 runs 14 residues. CDR3 loop: CTSSLRQGDTEAFF. Here the CDR3 DNA reads TGCACCAGCAGTCTTCGACAGGGGGACACTGAAGCTTTCTTT.

The chain joins TRBV12-5 to TRBJ2-3; 7 bases align to TRBD1. V lost 4 bases and J lost 1; bases outside the gene matches: 11. The germline gives CDR1 LGHNT, CDR2 FRNRAP. The length of the CDR3 is 17 residues. The CDR3 region has the DNA TGTGCTAGTGGTTCGCACAGGGGCCCCCTTGGCACAGATACGCAGTATTTT. Translating gives CASGSHRGPLGTDTQYF. Based on the CDR3 plus reference TRBV12-5 and TRBJ2-3, the full variable domain is DARVTQTPRHKVTEMGQEVTMRCQPILGHNTVFWYRQTMMQGLELLAYFRNRAPLDDSGMPKDRFSAEMPDATLATLKIQPSEPRDSAVYFCASGSHRGPLGTDTQYFGPGTRLTVL.

The chain links TRBV24-1 to TRBJ1-2, with D perhaps matching TRBD1 (6 bases). CDR3 size: 15 residues. V lost 4 bases, J lost 0 bases, and 11 bases lay in between. CDR1 and CDR2 (germline): KGHDR, SFDVKD. The CDR3 DNA is TGTGCCACCAGTGACCGACAGGAAACTAACTATGGCTACACCTTC. The encoded protein is CATSDRQETNYGYTF.

The chain links TRBV7-9 to TRBJ1-2; no clear D gene. CDR3 length equals 16 residues. The V and J ends lost 1 base and 3 bases respectively, with 15 bases between them. The germline CDR1 and CDR2 sequences are SEHNR and FQNEAQ (reference sequence). The CDR3 loop is CASSLEAVRRDYGYTF. The CDR3 coding sequence is TGTGCCAGCAGCTTAGAGGCGGTCCGTCGGGACTATGGCTACACCTTC.

This chain links TRBV27 with TRBJ2-2, with D uncertain. V lost 6 bases and J lost 2, with 4 bases in between. The CDR3 extends over 12 amino acids. Germline V CDR1 and CDR2: MNHEY, SMNVEV (reference sequence). The CDR3 DNA reads as TGTGCCAGCAGAATAAACACCGGGGAGCTGTTTTTT. Protein product: CASRINTGELFF.

V and J are TRBV4-1 and TRBJ2-7; TRBD2 agrees at 8 bases. The CDR3 is 13 residues long. CDR1 is MGHRA, CDR2 YSYEKL, per germline. Trimming took 4 bases from V and 7 from J; bases not matched to a gene: 6. CDR3 nucleotide sequence: TGCGCCAGCAGCCCGGGACTAGGGGGAGAGCAGTACTTC. It codes for CASSPGLGGEQYF.

In the case of this clone: This specimen includes other DNA sequences encoding the same CDR3. The chain has TRBV18 and TRBJ1-2, with 7 bases fitting TRBD1. J was trimmed by 8 bases and V by 5 bases; bases with no gene match: 5. The CDR3 runs 12 residues. The germline CDR1 and CDR2 sequences are KGHSH and LQKENI. The CDR3 DNA is TGTGCCAGCTCAAGAACAGGGGACGGCTACACCTTC. It specifies CASSRTGDGYTF.